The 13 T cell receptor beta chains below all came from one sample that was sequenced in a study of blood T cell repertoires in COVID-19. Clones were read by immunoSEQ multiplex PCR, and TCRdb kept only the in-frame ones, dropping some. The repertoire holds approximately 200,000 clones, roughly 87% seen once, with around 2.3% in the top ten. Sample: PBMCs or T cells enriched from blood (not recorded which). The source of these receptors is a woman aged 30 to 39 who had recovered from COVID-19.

CDR3 in DNA: TGTGCCAGCAGTTATTCCGGACAGGGCCGGGGCTACACCTTC. Translated: CASSYSGQGRGYTF. V gene TRBV6-2 or TRBV6-3 combines with J gene TRBJ1-2; 8 bases fit TRBD1. Germline CDR1 MNHEY, CDR2 SVGEGT. This CDR3 comprises 14 residues. V shed 3 bases, J shed 8 bases, and the junction held 8 bases outside the gene matches.

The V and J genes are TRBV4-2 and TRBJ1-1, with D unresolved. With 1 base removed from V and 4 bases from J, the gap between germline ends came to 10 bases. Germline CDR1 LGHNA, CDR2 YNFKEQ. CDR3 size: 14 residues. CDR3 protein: CASSQGRGITEAFF. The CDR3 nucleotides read TGTGCCAGCAGCCAAGGAAGAGGGATCACTGAAGCTTTCTTT.

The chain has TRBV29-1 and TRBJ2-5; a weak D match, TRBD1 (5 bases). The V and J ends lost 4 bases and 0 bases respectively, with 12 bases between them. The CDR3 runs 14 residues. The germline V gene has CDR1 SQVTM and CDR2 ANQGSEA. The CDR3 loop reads CSVAGPPYQETQYF. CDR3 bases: TGCAGCGTTGCAGGGCCCCCGTACCAAGAGACCCAGTACTTC.

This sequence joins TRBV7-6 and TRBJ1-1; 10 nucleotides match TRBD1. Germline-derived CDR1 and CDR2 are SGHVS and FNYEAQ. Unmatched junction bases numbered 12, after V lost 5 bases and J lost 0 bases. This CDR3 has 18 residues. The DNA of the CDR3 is TGTGCCAGCAGCCCCTTTAAGGACAGGGGGTTTGTGAACACTGAAGCTTTCTTT. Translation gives CASSPFKDRGFVNTEAFF. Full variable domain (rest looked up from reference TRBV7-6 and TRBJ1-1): GAGVSQSPRYKVTKRGQDVALRCDPISGHVSLYWYRQALGQGPEFLTYFNYEAQQDKSGLPNDRFSAERPEGSISTLTIQRTEQRDSAMYRCASSPFKDRGFVNTEAFFGQGTRLTVV.

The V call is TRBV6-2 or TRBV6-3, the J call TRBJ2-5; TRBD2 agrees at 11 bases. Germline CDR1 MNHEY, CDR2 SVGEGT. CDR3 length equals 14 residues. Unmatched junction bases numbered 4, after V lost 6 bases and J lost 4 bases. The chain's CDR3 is CASSHGTSGETQYF. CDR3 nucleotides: TGTGCCAGCAGCCACGGGACTAGCGGAGAGACCCAGTACTTC.

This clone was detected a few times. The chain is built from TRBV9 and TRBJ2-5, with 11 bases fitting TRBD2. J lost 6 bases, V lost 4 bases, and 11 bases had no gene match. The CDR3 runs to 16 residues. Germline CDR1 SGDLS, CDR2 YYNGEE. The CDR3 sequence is CASSLGLTSGEQTQYF. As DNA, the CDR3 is TGTGCCAGCAGCCTGGGACTGACTAGCGGGGAACAGACCCAGTACTTC.

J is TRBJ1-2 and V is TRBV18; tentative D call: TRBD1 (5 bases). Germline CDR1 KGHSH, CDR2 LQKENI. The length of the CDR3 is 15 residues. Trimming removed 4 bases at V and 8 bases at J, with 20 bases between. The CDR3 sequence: CASSLTGLGADGYTF. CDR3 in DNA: TGTGCCAGCTCACTCACCGGATTAGGGGCCGACGGCTACACCTTC.

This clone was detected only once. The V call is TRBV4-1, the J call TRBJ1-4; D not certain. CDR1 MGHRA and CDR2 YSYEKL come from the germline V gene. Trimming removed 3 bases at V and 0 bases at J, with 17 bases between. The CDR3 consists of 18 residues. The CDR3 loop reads CASSHTRAEPATNEKLFF. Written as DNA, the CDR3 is TGCGCCAGCAGCCATACGAGGGCAGAACCCGCAACTAATGAAAAACTGTTTTTT.

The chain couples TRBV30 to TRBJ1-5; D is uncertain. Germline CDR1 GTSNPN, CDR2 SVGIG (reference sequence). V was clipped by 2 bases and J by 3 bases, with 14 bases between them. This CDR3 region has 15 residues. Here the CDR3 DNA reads TGTGCCTGGAGTCGGAAACCACAGCTCAATCAGCCCCAGCATTTT. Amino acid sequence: CAWSRKPQLNQPQHF.

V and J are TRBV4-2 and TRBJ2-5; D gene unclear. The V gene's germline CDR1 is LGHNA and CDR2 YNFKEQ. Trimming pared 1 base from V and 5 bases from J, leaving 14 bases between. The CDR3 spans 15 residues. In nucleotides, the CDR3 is TGTGCCAGCAGCCAAGGGTTGACTGCCGCGGAGACCCAGTACTTC. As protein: CASSQGLTAAETQYF.

For the CDR3, the DNA is TGTGCCACCAGCATCGTCGGGCAGGGGGATCAGCCCCAGCATTTT. The encoded protein is CATSIVGQGDQPQHF. The chain links TRBV15 to TRBJ1-5; 7 bases agree with TRBD1. V shed 4 bases, J shed 5 bases, and the junction held 8 bases outside the gene matches. The CDR3 consists of 15 residues. The germline gives CDR1 LNHNV, CDR2 YYDKDF (reference sequence).

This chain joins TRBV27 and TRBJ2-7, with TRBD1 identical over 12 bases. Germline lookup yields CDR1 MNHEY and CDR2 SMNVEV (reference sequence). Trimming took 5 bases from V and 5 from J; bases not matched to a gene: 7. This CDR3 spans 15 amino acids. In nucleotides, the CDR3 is TGTGCCAGCAGTGGACGGGACAGGGGGCCCCACGAGCAGTACTTC. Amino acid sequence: CASSGRDRGPHEQYF.

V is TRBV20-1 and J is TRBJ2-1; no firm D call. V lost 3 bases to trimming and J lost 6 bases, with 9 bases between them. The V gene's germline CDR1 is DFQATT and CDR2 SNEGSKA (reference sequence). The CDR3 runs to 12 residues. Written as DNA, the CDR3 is TGCAGTGCTAGTAAGACTTCCAATGAGCAGTTCTTC. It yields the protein CSASKTSNEQFF.